This T cell receptor (beta chain) was sequenced during a study of cytomegalovirus exposure and HLA in healthy donors. This clone has a single count. This CDR3 is built from 15 residues. Germline loops: CDR1 SGHTA, CDR2 FQGNSA. The V and J ends lost 1 base and 0 bases respectively, with 9 bases between them. Profiled with immunoSEQ multiplex PCR; TCRdb holds only in-frame clones, not every one. In the table there are some 180,000 clones, approximately 86% of which are singletons. The sequenced material came from PBMCs. This chain connects TRBV7-2 to TRBJ2-5; D is unresolved. The receptor's source is a man aged 25-45 years in good health and CMV-seropositive. DNA of the CDR3: TGTGCCAGCAGCTTAGGACCCATGTACCAAGAGACCCAGTACTTC. Translation: CASSLGPMYQETQYF. Complete variable domain (other parts from reference TRBV7-2 and TRBJ2-5): GAGVSQSPSNKVTEKGKDVELRCDPISGHTALYWYRQSLGQGLEFLIYFQGNSAPDKSGLPSDRFSAERTGGSVSTLTIQRTQQEDSAVYLCASSLGPMYQETQYFGPGTRLLVL.